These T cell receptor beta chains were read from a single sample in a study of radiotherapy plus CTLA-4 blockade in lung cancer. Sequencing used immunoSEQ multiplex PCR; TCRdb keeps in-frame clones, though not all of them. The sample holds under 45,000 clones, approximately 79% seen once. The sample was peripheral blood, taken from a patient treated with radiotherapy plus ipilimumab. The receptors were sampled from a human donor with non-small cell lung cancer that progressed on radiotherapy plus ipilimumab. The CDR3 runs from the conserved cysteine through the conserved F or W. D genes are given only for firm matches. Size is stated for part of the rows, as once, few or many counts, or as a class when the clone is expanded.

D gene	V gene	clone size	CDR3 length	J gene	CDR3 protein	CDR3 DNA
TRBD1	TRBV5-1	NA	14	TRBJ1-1	CASSQDRGWTEAFF	TGCGCCAGCAGCCAAGACAGGGGGTGGACTGAAGCTTTCTTT
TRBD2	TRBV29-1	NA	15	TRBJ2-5	CSVEVAGGGRETQYF	TGCAGCGTTGAAGTCGCGGGGGGGGGCCGGGAGACCCAGTACTTC
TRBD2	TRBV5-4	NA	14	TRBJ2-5	CASRERGDQETQYF	TGTGCCAGCAGGGAACGGGGGGACCAAGAGACCCAGTACTTC
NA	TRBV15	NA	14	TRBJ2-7	CATSRDPGSGEQYF	TGTGCCACCAGCAGAGATCCGGGTTCTGGCGAGCAGTACTTC
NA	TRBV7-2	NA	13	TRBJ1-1	CASSRGQNTEAFF	TGTGCCAGCAGCAGGGGACAGAACACTGAAGCTTTCTTT
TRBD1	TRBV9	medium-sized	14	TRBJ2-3	CASSAFTGADTQYF	TGTGCCAGCAGCGCGTTTACAGGGGCAGATACGCAGTATTTT
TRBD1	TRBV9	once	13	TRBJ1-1	CASSLTGDTEAFF	TGTGCCAGCAGCCTTACAGGGGACACTGAAGCTTTCTTT
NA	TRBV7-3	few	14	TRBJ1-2	CASSSGTGSGGYTF	TGTGCCAGCAGCTCAGGCACAGGGTCGGGAGGCTACACCTTC
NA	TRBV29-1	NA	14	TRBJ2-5	CSAVGPTTRETQYF	TGCAGCGCGGTAGGCCCAACGACAAGAGAGACCCAGTACTTC
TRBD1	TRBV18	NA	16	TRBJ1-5	CASSPPTGEGNQPQHF	TGTGCCAGCTCACCCCCGACAGGGGAAGGCAATCAGCCCCAGCATTTT
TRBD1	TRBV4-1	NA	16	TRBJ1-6	CASSQIRQGWDSPLHF	TGCGCCAGCAGCCAGATTAGACAGGGTTGGGATTCACCCCTCCACTTT
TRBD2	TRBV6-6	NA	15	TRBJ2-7	CASSYSSGGPYEQYF	TGTGCCAGCAGTTACTCGTCGGGGGGGCCCTACGAGCAGTACTTC
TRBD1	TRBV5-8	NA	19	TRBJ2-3	CASSLGQGPLMTSTDTQYF	TGTGCCAGCAGCTTGGGACAGGGCCCACTGATGACTAGCACAGATACGCAGTATTTT
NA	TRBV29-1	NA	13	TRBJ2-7	CSVWQGSSYEQYF	TGCAGCGTTTGGCAGGGGAGCTCCTACGAGCAGTACTTC
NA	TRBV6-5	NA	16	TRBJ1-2	CASSYSLERGGYGYTF	TGTGCCAGCAGTTACTCCCTCGAGCGGGGCGGCTATGGCTACACCTTC
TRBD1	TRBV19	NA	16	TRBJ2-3	CASSIGQGRGTDTQYF	TGTGCCAGTAGTATCGGACAGGGGAGGGGCACAGATACGCAGTATTTT
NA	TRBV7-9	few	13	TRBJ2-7	CASSFGSVHEQYF	TGTGCCAGCAGCTTTGGTAGCGTCCACGAGCAGTACTTC
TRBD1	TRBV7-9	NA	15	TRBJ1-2	CASSLDSGQPGGYTF	TGTGCCAGCAGCTTAGATTCGGGACAGCCAGGCGGCTACACCTTC
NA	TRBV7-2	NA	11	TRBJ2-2	CASSQFGELFF	TGTGCCAGCAGCCAATTCGGGGAGCTGTTTTTT
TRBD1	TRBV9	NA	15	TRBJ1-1	CASSRGQGSSTEAFF	TGTGCCAGCAGCCGAGGACAGGGCTCTTCCACTGAAGCTTTCTTT
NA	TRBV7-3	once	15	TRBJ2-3	CASSLRWGAGDTQYF	TGTGCCAGCAGCTTAAGGTGGGGCGCGGGGGATACGCAGTATTTT
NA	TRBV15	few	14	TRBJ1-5	CATRTQGPNQPQHF	TGTGCCACCAGGACACAGGGTCCCAATCAGCCCCAGCATTTT
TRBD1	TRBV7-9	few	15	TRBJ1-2	CASSTRQGGNYGYTF	TGTGCCAGCAGCACCAGACAGGGGGGTAACTATGGCTACACCTTC
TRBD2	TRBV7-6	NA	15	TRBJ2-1	CTSSLVGGGNNEQFF	TGTACCAGCAGCTTAGTTGGCGGGGGGAACAATGAGCAGTTCTTC
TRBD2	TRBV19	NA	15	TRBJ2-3	CASSIQGGGVDTQYF	TGTGCCAGTAGTATACAGGGCGGGGGTGTAGATACGCAGTATTTT
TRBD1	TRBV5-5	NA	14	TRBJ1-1	CASTSDRGNTEAFF	TGTGCCAGCACCTCCGACAGGGGTAATACTGAAGCTTTCTTT
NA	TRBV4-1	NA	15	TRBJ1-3	CASSQGWTDGNTIYF	TGCGCCAGCAGCCAAGGTTGGACAGATGGAAACACCATATATTTT
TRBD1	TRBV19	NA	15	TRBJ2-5	CASSIPGTAQETQYF	TGTGCCAGTAGTATCCCCGGGACAGCCCAAGAGACCCAGTACTTC
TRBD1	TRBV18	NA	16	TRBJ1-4	CASSPLSGGPGEKLFF	TGTGCCAGCTCACCCCTCTCAGGGGGGCCTGGGGAAAAACTGTTTTTT
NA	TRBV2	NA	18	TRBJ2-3	CASKVPHETGWASDTQYF	TGTGCCAGCAAGGTGCCCCACGAAACGGGGTGGGCGTCAGATACGCAGTATTTT
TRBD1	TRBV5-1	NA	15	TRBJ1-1	CASSLNPGTAGEAFF	TGCGCCAGCAGTCTTAACCCCGGGACAGCGGGTGAAGCTTTCTTT
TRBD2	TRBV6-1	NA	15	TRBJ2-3	CASTLTSGDTDTQYF	TGTGCCAGCACCTTGACTAGCGGGGACACAGATACGCAGTATTTT
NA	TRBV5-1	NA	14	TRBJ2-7	CASSSGTGAYEQYF	TGCGCCAGCAGCTCCGGGACGGGAGCCTACGAGCAGTACTTC
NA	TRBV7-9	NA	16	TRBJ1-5	CASSLVAGTFYQPQHF	TGTGCCAGCAGCTTAGTAGCCGGGACATTCTATCAGCCCCAGCATTTT
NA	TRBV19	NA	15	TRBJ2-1	CASTPISAGYNEQFF	TGTGCCAGTACCCCAATTTCGGCAGGCTACAATGAGCAGTTCTTC
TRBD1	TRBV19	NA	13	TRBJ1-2	CASSLGQGRGYTF	TGTGCCAGTAGTTTGGGACAGGGGCGCGGCTACACCTTC
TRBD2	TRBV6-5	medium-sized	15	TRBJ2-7	CASSYRRGGTYEQYF	TGTGCCAGCAGTTACAGGCGGGGGGGCACCTACGAGCAGTACTTC
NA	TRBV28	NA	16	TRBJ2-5	CASSLSGPGARETQYF	TGTGCCAGCAGTTTATCCGGACCAGGGGCACGAGAGACCCAGTACTTC
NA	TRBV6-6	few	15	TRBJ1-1	CASNHGETLNTEAFF	TGTGCCAGCAACCATGGGGAGACTTTGAACACTGAAGCTTTCTTT
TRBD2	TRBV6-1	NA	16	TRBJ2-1	CASSESSGGTYNEQFF	TGTGCCAGCAGTGAGTCTAGCGGGGGGACCTACAATGAGCAGTTCTTC
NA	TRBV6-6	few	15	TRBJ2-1	CASSPGAGLYNEQFF	TGTGCCAGCAGTCCCGGGGCGGGGTTGTACAATGAGCAGTTCTTC
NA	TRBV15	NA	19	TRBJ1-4	CATSRGPGATFATNEKLFF	TGTGCCACCAGCAGAGGTCCGGGAGCCACCTTTGCAACTAATGAAAAACTGTTTTTT
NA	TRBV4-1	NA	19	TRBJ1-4	CASSQFDPSGGLTGEKLFF	TGCGCCAGCAGCCAATTTGACCCTTCTGGGGGCCTTACGGGGGAAAAACTGTTTTTT
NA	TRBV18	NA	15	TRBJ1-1	CASSPSRGLNTEAFF	TGTGCCAGCTCACCATCCAGGGGCCTGAACACTGAAGCTTTCTTT
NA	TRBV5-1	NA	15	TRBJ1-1	CASSLALTGNTEAFF	TGCGCCAGCAGCTTGGCCTTGACAGGGAACACTGAAGCTTTCTTT
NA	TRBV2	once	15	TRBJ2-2	CASSEAGANTGELFF	TGTGCCAGCAGTGAAGCGGGAGCAAACACCGGGGAGCTGTTTTTT
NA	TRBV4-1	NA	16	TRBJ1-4	CASSQADGRAEEKLFF	TGCGCCAGCAGCCAAGCAGACGGCAGGGCGGAAGAAAAACTGTTTTTT
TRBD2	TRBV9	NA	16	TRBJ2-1	CASSVELAGGRDEQFF	TGTGCCAGCAGCGTAGAACTAGCGGGGGGTAGGGATGAGCAGTTCTTC
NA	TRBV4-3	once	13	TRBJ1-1	CASSQARGTEAFF	TGCGCCAGCAGCCAGGCCAGGGGCACTGAAGCTTTCTTT